This T cell receptor (beta chain) is drawn from a study of siplizumab effects on memory and regulatory T cells (dated by TCRdb to the late 2010s). Broadly, across the study: The study examined how the anti-CD2 antibody siplizumab affects alloreactive T-cell subsets in allogeneic mixed lymphocyte reactions built from human PBMCs. Overall results and qualifications from the work: Unstimulated naive T cells appeared more diverse than memory T cells, and naive cells seemed to contribute substantially to the alloresponse. Because sequences below about 10^-5 frequency were poorly captured, only a minor fraction of alloreactive clones could be mapped to unstimulated subsets. The cumulative frequency of alloreactive sequences that could be traced back to unstimulated CD4+ memory T cells was significantly reduced by siplizumab. Of the alloreactive CD4+ clones that could be mapped, the Treg-derived share averaged almost 70% with siplizumab compared with approximately 30% in control reactions. Roughly 80-97% of proliferating CD4+ or CD8+ clones could not be assigned a naive or memory phenotype. The suppressive function of proliferating Tregs from siplizumab cultures was not functionally confirmed.

Sorted unstimulated T cells, along with proliferating T cells recovered from mixed lymphocyte reactions, underwent TCRbeta CDR3 sequencing. Fresh whole blood from fewer than 12 HLA-typed healthy donors was used to isolate PBMCs. To map where alloreactive clones came from, unstimulated CD4+ regulatory T cells were FACS-sorted. A word on this clone: Its antigen specificity is not known. Base qualities are not provided; no much larger clone lies one nucleotide away.

Libraries came from the immunoSEQ multiplex PCR assay. Roughly 10^5 TCR templates per sample were assayed on the deep sequencing platform. Genomic DNA extracted from sorted T cells was the material used for TCRbeta CDR3 sequencing. For the original study's pipeline: The R programming language was used for the clonal analysis of the TCRbeta CDR3 data. Alloreactive CD4+ and CD8+ clones were defined by comparing unstimulated samples with post-reaction CFSE-low samples. Regulatory or non-regulatory origin of alloreactive CD4+ clones was assigned by matching sequences to the sorted unstimulated Treg and non-Treg repertoires. The source is immuneACCESS, and TCRdb retained only in-frame sequences with V and J called. Part of the clones is not carried over; for the studies checked, unresolved V genes explain less than half of this, and the remainder is unexplained. That table is the source of V, J and clone size, and D and trimming were worked out from the DNA. Within this sample are about 82,000 clones, with approximately 86% of them counted one time only. The top ten clonotypes cover 1.5% of the sample.

The sequenced material came from Tregs sorted from blood. The TCR sequence derives from a human donor in good health.

The bases are TGTGCCAGCAGTTACTCTGGCGGGGGAACCTACGAGCAGTACTTC. This sequence encodes CASSYSGGGTYEQYF. The V and J segments used are TRBV6-5 and TRBJ2-7; 7 bases in the junction line up with TRBD2. CDR1 and CDR2 are drawn from the germline V gene: MNHEY, SVGAGI. The CDR3 covers 15 residues, taking in both the cysteine and the phenylalanine. The CDR3 DNA has 45 bases and is translated from base 1. Trimmed from V: 0 bases; trimmed from J: 2 bases; junction bases lacking a gene match: 4.